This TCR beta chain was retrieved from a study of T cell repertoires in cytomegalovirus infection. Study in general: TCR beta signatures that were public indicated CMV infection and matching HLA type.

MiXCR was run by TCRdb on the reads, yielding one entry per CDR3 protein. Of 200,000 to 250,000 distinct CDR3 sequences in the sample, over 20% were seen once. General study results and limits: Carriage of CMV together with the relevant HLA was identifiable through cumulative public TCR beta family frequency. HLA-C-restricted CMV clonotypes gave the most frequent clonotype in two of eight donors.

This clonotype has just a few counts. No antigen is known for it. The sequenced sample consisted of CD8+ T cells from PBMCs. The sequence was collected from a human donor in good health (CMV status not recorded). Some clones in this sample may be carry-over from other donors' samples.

CDR3 DNA sequence: TGTGCCAGCAGCTTGGGGACGGGCGAGCAGTACTTC. This gives the protein CASSLGTGEQYF. The chain recombines TRBV7-8 with TRBJ2-7; D may match TRBD1 or TRBD2 (5 bases each). There are 12 residues in the CDR3. Germline V lookup: CDR1 SGHVS, CDR2 FQNEAQ. The V and J ends lost 3 bases and 6 bases respectively, with 9 bases between them.